These 2 T cell receptor beta chains share one sample of origin, sequenced in a study of OX40 agonist ivuxolimab in advanced cancers. TCRdb keeps only in-frame clones here, not all; method: immunoSEQ multiplex PCR. The sample contains fewer than 95,000 clones, about 84% of which appear only once. Sequences were derived from CD4+ or CD8+ T cells sorted from blood, sampled in a trial of the OX40 agonist ivuxolimab. Receptors were obtained from an adult with an advanced solid tumor such as melanoma, head and neck, liver or kidney cancer.

The sample holds one count of this clone. The chain has TRBV19 and TRBJ2-5, with D possibly matching TRBD1 (6 bases). There are 14 residues in the CDR3. Trimming left V 3 bases short and J 5 bases short, with 13 bases between. Germline V gives CDR1 LNHDA, CDR2 SQIVND (reference sequence). The CDR3, as DNA: TGTGCCAGTAGTATTCACAGGGAAGGGGAGACCCAGTACTTC. This translates into CASSIHREGETQYF.

V gene TRBV6-6 combines with J gene TRBJ2-1; D gene ambiguous. V lost 2 bases and J lost 0, with 8 bases in between. This CDR3 region has 15 residues. Germline-derived CDR1 and CDR2 are MNHNY and SVGAGI (reference sequence). The chain's CDR3 is CASSYDGPSYNEQFF. Here the CDR3 DNA reads TGTGCCAGCAGTTACGACGGACCCTCCTACAATGAGCAGTTCTTC.